This record concerns one T cell receptor (beta chain) sequence. This specimen belongs to a study of T cells after yellow fever vaccination. As for the study in general: Memory subsets EM, EMRA, CM and Tscm were separated by sorting based on CD3, CD45RA, CCR7 and CD95.

General observations from the study: Detected again after the booster were most primary-vaccination clones, at roughly 95% CD4 and around 91% CD8.

TCRdb itself ran the 5' RACE reads through MiXCR, one entry per CDR3 protein. The table lists about 45,000 distinct CDR3 sequences, around 6.5% of them singletons. Sequenced material: PBMCs, either bulk or a sorted T-cell subset (CD4+, CD8+, memory, or dextramer-sorted; not recorded which), taken 45 days after the yellow fever booster vaccination. The sequence was obtained from a man aged 25 to 45 who received the YFV17D yellow fever vaccine.

The CDR3 is CASSPGLAGGQNEQFF. The CDR3, as DNA: TGTGCCAGCAGCCCGGGACTAGCGGGAGGCCAAAATGAGCAGTTCTTC. The chain couples TRBV11-2 to TRBJ2-1, with 15 positions matching TRBD2. V gave up 5 bases and J gave up 7 bases; unmatched junction bases: 6. The germline V gene has CDR1 SGHAT and CDR2 FQNNGV. This CDR3 has 16 amino acids.